The entry below gives a single T cell receptor (beta chain) sequence along with its context. The entry originates in a study of blood T cell repertoires in COVID-19. Study as a whole: Acute and convalescent COVID-19 specimens originated in the United States, Italy and Spain. T cells, B-cell-depleted T cells, or PBMCs provided the cDNA or gDNA that served as material.

In the original processing: The authors estimated nucleated cell counts from reference gene primer amplification. Produced via immunoSEQ multiplex PCR; TCRdb's table is partial and in-frame only. That table gives V, J and clone size, and the DNA gave D and trimming. The data contain a few hundred thousand clones, 87% of them singletons. The CDR3 is 12 amino acids. The V end lost 5 bases, the J end lost 6 bases, and 6 bases lay between the germline ends. CDR1 and CDR2 from the germline V gene are KGHDR and SFDVKD. Sequences were obtained from peripheral blood. This TCR was sampled from a man aged 18 to 30 with active or convalescent COVID-19. The chain uses TRBV24-1 and TRBJ2-2; no firm D call. CDR3 residues: CATSGRSGELFF. CDR3 bases: TGTGCCACCAGTGGTCGGTCCGGGGAGCTGTTTTTT.